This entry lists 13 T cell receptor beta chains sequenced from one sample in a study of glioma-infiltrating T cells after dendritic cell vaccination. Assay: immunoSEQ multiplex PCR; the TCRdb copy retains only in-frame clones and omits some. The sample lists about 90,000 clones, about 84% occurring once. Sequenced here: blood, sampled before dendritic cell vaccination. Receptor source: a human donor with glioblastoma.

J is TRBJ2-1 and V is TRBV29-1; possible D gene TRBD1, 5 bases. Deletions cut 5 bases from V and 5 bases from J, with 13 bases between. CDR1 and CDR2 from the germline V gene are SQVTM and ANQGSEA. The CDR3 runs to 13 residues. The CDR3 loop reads CSVLGRFHNEQFF. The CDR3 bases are TGCAGCGTTTTGGGGCGATTCCACAATGAGCAGTTCTTC.

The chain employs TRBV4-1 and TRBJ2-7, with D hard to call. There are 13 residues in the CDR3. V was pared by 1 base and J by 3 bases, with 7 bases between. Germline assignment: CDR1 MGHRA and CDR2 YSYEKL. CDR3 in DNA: TGCGCCAGCAGCCAAGTCCCGGGCTACGAGCAGTACTTC. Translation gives CASSQVPGYEQYF.

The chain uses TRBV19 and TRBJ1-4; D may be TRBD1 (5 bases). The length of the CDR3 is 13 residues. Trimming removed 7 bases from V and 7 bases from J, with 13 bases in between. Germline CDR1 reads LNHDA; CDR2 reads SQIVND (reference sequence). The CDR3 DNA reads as TGTGCCAGTAAAGACGACGGGGGTGAAAAACTGTTTTTT. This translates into CASKDDGGEKLFF. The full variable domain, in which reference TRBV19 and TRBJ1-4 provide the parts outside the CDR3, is DGGITQSPKYLFRKEGQNVTLSCEQNLNHDAMYWYRQDPGQGLRLIYYSQIVNDFQKGDIAEGYSVSREKKESFPLTVTSAQKNPTAFYLCASKDDGGEKLFFGSGTQLSVL.

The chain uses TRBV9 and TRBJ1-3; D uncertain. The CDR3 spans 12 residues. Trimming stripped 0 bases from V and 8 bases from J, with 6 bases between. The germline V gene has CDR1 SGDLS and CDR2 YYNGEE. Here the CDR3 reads CASSVVADTIYF. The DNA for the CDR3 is TGTGCCAGCAGCGTAGTAGCCGACACCATATATTTT.

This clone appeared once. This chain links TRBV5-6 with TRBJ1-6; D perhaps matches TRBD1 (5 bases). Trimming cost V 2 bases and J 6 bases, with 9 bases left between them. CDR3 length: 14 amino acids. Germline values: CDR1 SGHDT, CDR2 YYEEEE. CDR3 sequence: CASSFTGFNSPLHF. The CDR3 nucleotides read TGTGCCAGCAGCTTTACAGGTTTTAATTCACCCCTCCACTTT.

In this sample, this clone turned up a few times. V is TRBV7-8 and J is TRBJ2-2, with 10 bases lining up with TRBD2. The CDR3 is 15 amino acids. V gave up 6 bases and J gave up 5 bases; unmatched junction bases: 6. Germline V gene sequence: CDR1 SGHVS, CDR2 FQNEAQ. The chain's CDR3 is CASRERGGGTGELFF. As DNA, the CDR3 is TGTGCCAGCAGGGAGCGGGGGGGAGGGACCGGGGAGCTGTTTTTT.

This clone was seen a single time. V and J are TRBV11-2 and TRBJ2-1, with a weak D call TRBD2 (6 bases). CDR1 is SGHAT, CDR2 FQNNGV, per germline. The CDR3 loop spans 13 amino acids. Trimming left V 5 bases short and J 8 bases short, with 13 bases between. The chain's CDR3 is CASSPGRYYEQFF. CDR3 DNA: TGTGCCAGCAGCCCGGGGAGGTACTATGAGCAGTTCTTC.

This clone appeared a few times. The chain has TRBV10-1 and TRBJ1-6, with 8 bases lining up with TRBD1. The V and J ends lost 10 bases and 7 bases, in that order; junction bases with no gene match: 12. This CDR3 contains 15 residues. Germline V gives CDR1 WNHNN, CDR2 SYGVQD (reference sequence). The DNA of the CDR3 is TGCGCCACGGCCAACGGACAGGGTCGAAATTCACCCCTCCACTTT. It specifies CATANGQGRNSPLHF.

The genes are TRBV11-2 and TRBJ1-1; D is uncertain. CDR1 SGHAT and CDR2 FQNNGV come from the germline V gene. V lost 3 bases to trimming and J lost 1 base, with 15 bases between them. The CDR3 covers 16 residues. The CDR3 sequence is CASSFLTGSRNTEAFF. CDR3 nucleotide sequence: TGTGCCAGCAGCTTTCTGACCGGGTCTAGGAACACTGAAGCTTTCTTT.

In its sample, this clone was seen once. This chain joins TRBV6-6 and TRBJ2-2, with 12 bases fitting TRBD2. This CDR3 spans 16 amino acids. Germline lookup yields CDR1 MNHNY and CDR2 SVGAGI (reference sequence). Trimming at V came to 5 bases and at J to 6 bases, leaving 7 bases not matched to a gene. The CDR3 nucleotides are TGTGCCAGCAGTATAACTAGCGGGGGGATCCCCGGGGAGCTGTTTTTT. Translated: CASSITSGGIPGELFF.

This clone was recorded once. The CDR3 DNA reads as TGTGCCAGCTCGAGAACCCAACAGAATACTCAAGAGACCCAGTACTTC. The encoded protein is CASSRTQQNTQETQYF. The genes are TRBV18 and TRBJ2-5, with D hard to call. The CDR3 sequence is 16 residues long. Germline V lookup: CDR1 KGHSH, CDR2 LQKENI. Trimming left V 6 bases short and J 2 bases short, with 19 bases between.

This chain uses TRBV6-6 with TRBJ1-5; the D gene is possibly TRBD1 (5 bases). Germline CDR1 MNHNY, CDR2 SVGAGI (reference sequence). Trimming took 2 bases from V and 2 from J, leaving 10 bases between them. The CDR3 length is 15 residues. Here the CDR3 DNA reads TGTGCCAGCAGTTACGGGGGGGTGGGCAATCAGCCCCAGCATTTT. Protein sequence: CASSYGGVGNQPQHF.

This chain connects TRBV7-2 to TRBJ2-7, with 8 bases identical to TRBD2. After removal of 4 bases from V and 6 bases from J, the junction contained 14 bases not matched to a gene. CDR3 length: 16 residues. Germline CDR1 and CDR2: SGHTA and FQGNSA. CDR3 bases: TGTGCCAGCAGCTCCAGCGGGAGCGGTCTCGGGGGCGAGCAGTACTTC. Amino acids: CASSSSGSGLGGEQYF.